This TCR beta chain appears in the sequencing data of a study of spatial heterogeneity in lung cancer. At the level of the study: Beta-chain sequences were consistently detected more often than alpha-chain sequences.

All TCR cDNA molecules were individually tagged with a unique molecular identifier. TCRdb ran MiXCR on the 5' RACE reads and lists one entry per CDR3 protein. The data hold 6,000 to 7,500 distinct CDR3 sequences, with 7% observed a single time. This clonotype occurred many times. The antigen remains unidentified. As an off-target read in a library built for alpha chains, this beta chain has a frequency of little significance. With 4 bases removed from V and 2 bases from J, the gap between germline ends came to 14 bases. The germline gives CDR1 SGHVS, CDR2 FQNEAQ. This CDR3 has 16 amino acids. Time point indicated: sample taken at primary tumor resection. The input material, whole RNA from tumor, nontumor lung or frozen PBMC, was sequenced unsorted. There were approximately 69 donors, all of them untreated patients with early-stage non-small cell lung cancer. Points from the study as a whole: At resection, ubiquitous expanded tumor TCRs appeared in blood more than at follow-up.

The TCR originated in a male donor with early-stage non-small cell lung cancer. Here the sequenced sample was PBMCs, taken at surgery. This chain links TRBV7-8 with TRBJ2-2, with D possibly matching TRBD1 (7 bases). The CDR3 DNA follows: TGTGCCAGCAGCTACTACAGGGGAGGTAACACCGGGGAGCTGTTTTTT. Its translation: CASSYYRGGNTGELFF.